Listed here are 29 T cell receptor beta chains from one sample, sequenced in a study of identical twins. TCRdb reanalysed the 5' RACE reads using MiXCR and keeps one entry per CDR3 protein. The table shows 450,000 or so distinct CDR3 sequences, with roughly 13% occurring only once. These same records also appear under a second study, on yellow fever vaccine responses in identical twins.

The sequenced material came from CD4+ T cells sorted from blood. Receptor source: a woman aged 18 to 35 in good health.

This clonotype was detected a few times. V and J are TRBV20-1 and TRBJ1-3; D gene ambiguous. The CDR3 runs to 12 residues. CDR1 and CDR2 (germline): DFQATT, SNEGSKA (reference sequence). V was shortened by 1 base and J by 0 bases, with 1 base between the two germline ends. The CDR3 spells CSARVSGNTIYF. The CDR3 nucleotides are TGCAGTGCTAGAGTCTCTGGAAACACCATATATTTT.

The chain has TRBV29-1 and TRBJ2-7; 8 bases map to TRBD2. Looked up from germline, CDR1 is SQVTM and CDR2 is ANQGSEA. There are 12 residues in the CDR3. This CDR3 reads CVVREDSYEQYF. In DNA, the CDR3 is TGCGTTGTGCGGGAGGATTCCTACGAGCAGTACTTC.

The chain joins TRBV10-3 to TRBJ2-7, with TRBD2 matching over 8 bases. The CDR3 is 17 residues long. With 6 bases clipped from V and 2 bases from J, the junction kept 15 bases outside the gene matches. Germline V CDR1 and CDR2: ENHRY, SYGVKD. Written as DNA, the CDR3 is TGTGCCATCAGAGGGGTCAGTGGGCGGGGGGCTCCCTACGAGCAGTACTTC. It specifies CAIRGVSGRGAPYEQYF.

There are many counts of this clonotype. V gene TRBV4-3 combines with J gene TRBJ2-7; 9 bases line up with TRBD2. Unmatched junction bases numbered 8, after V lost 2 bases and J lost 3 bases. The CDR3 is 16 amino acids. CDR1 is LGHNA, CDR2 YSLEER, per germline. The CDR3 DNA follows: TGCGCCAGCAGCCAATCCCTAGCGGGAAGATTCTACGAGCAGTACTTC. Its translation: CASSQSLAGRFYEQYF.

This clonotype was seen more than once but under ten times. This chain links TRBV3-1 with TRBJ2-5; D unclear. V lost 1 base, J lost 5 bases, and 8 bases lay in between. The CDR3 loop spans 13 amino acids. Germline lookup yields CDR1 LGHDT and CDR2 YNNKEL (reference sequence). In nucleotides, the CDR3 is TGTGCCAGCAGCCAAGTCTTTGGGGAGACCCAGTACTTC. This translates into CASSQVFGETQYF.

This sequence joins TRBV18 and TRBJ2-2; 7 nucleotides align to TRBD2. There are 16 residues in the CDR3. J was trimmed by 1 base and V by 0 bases; bases with no gene match: 2. CDR1 is KGHSH and CDR2 is LQKENI in the germline V gene. The CDR3 DNA reads TGTGCCAGCTCACCACCTAGCGGGCTGAACACCGGGGAGCTGTTTTTT. This codes for CASSPPSGLNTGELFF.

This clonotype has only a few counts. The J gene is TRBJ2-6, the V gene TRBV5-1, with D uncertain. Trimming stripped 4 bases from V and 2 bases from J, with 10 bases between. Germline V CDR1 and CDR2: SGHRS, YFSETQ. CDR3 length: 15 residues. The CDR3 loop is CASSPSEAGANVLTF. CDR3 coding DNA: TGCGCCAGCAGCCCGAGCGAAGCTGGGGCCAACGTCCTGACTTTC.

The chain has TRBV7-2 and TRBJ2-7; D is undetermined. The CDR3 contains 14 residues. Germline loops: CDR1 SGHTA, CDR2 FQGNSA. V gave up 1 base and J gave up 2 bases, with 9 bases separating them. In DNA form, the CDR3 reads TGTGCCAGCAGCTTAGTGCCCACCACCTACGAGCAGTACTTC. This gives the protein CASSLVPTTYEQYF. The full variable domain, completed using reference TRBV7-2 and TRBJ2-7, is GAGVSQSPSNKVTEKGKDVELRCDPISGHTALYWYRQSLGQGLEFLIYFQGNSAPDKSGLPSDRFSAERTGGSVSTLTIQRTQQEDSAVYLCASSLVPTTYEQYFGPGTRLTVT.

The V call is TRBV12-3 or TRBV12-4, the J call TRBJ1-5; D gene unclear. Trimming removed 4 bases from V and 1 base from J, with 8 bases in between. CDR3 length equals 14 residues. DNA for the CDR3: TGTGCCAGCAGTTATAGAGCAAGCAATCAGCCCCAGCATTTT. Its translation is CASSYRASNQPQHF.

This clonotype has just a few counts. CDR3 nucleotides: TGCGCCAGCAGCCAGCACTTGGGGGAGCTGTTTTTT. Translating gives CASSQHLGELFF. The genes are TRBV4-3 and TRBJ2-2, with D hard to call. The CDR3 covers 12 residues. Germline V gives CDR1 LGHNA, CDR2 YSLEER. V lost 3 bases and J 8 bases, leaving 7 bases between the germline ends.

The chain couples TRBV5-1 to TRBJ2-1, with D tentatively TRBD2 (5 bases). The CDR3 spans 12 residues. Germline V lookup: CDR1 SGHRS, CDR2 YFSETQ. The V gene lost 2 bases and the J gene lost 10 bases, with 10 bases spanning the gap. For the CDR3, the DNA is TGCGCCAGCAGCTTCAGCGGTCAGGAGCAGTTCTTC. Protein sequence: CASSFSGQEQFF.

This clonotype appeared a few times. V is TRBV7-2 and J is TRBJ2-7; 7 bases map to TRBD1. CDR1 is SGHTA and CDR2 is FQGNSA in the germline V gene. V lost 1 base, J lost 3 bases, and 9 bases stayed unmatched. The CDR3 sequence is 16 residues long. The CDR3 DNA reads TGTGCCAGCAGCTTAGGAGAGGGGGCAGGGTTCTACGAGCAGTACTTC. This sequence encodes CASSLGEGAGFYEQYF.

This clonotype came up a few times. This chain connects TRBV28 to TRBJ2-2; 7 positions match TRBD1. V lost 3 bases to trimming and J lost 0 bases; unmatched junction nucleotides: 4. This CDR3 contains 16 residues. The V gene's germline CDR1 is MDHEN and CDR2 SYDVKM. CDR3 amino acids: CASSLDRRPNTGELFF. The CDR3 DNA reads TGTGCCAGCAGTTTGGACAGGAGGCCGAACACCGGGGAGCTGTTTTTT. Combining the CDR3 with reference TRBV28 and TRBJ2-2 gives the whole variable domain DVKVTQSSRYLVKRTGEKVFLECVQDMDHENMFWYRQDPGLGLRLIYFSYDVKMKEKGDIPEGYSVSREKKERFSLILESASTNQTSMYLCASSLDRRPNTGELFFGEGSRLTVL.

This clonotype has more than one count but fewer than ten. V gene TRBV10-1 combines with J gene TRBJ2-3, with 9 nucleotides matching TRBD2. Per germline, CDR1 WNHNN and CDR2 SYGVQD (reference sequence). Trimming cost V 3 bases and J 2 bases; bases outside gene matches: 3. This CDR3 comprises 15 residues. The CDR3 nucleotides read TGCGCCAGCAGTGATAGACTAGCGGCCACAGATACGCAGTATTTT. This gives the protein CASSDRLAATDTQYF.

This clonotype was recorded a few times. V gene TRBV28 combines with J gene TRBJ2-4; D may be TRBD1 (6 bases). With 7 bases removed from V and 1 base from J, the gap between germline ends came to 17 bases. Per the germline V gene, CDR1 is MDHEN and CDR2 is SYDVKM. The CDR3 is 16 amino acids. The CDR3 here is CASNWVGAGAKNIQYF. The CDR3 nucleotides read TGTGCCAGCAACTGGGTGGGGGCCGGTGCCAAAAACATTCAGTACTTC.

This clonotype showed up many times. The genes are TRBV4-3 and TRBJ2-5; 13 nucleotides align to TRBD2. With V trimmed by 0 bases and J by 1 base, 5 bases remained unmatched. The CDR3 length is 18 residues. The V gene's germline CDR1 is LGHNA and CDR2 YSLEER. The CDR3 here is CASSQDSTSGRPQETQYF. The CDR3 DNA reads as TGCGCCAGCAGCCAAGATTCGACTAGCGGGAGGCCCCAAGAGACCCAGTACTTC.

This clonotype was recorded a few times. The chain employs TRBV6-5 and TRBJ2-1; maybe TRBD2 (5 bases). Trimming removed 4 bases at V and 4 bases at J, with 14 bases between. Germline V gives CDR1 MNHEY, CDR2 SVGAGI. This CDR3 is built from 15 residues. As DNA, the CDR3 is TGTGCCAGCAGTTTGAGCGGAGAGGGTTACAATGAGCAGTTCTTC. Translated: CASSLSGEGYNEQFF.

The genes are TRBV29-1 and TRBJ2-3, with D maybe TRBD1 (5 bases). The CDR3 length is 15 residues. V was trimmed by 7 bases and J by 0 bases, leaving 17 bases between them. The germline V gene has CDR1 SQVTM and CDR2 ANQGSEA. CDR3 in DNA: TGCAGCGCCCGCCCCTTGGGGCTTAGCACAGATACGCAGTATTTT. Translating it yields CSARPLGLSTDTQYF.

V usage is TRBV27 and J usage is TRBJ2-5; 11 bases map to TRBD2. Looked up from germline, CDR1 is MNHEY and CDR2 is SMNVEV (reference sequence). V dropped 8 bases and J dropped 2; count of bases not matched to a gene: 10. The length of the CDR3 is 16 residues. The CDR3 nucleotides read TGTGCCAGCCCTGGTCTAGCGGGAGGAAGGCAAGAGACCCAGTACTTC. Its translation: CASPGLAGGRQETQYF.

The chain uses TRBV7-9 and TRBJ1-5; D gene unclear. The ends were cut back, 2 bases at V and 1 base at J, with 9 bases in the middle. The CDR3 is 15 residues long. Germline V gene data show CDR1 as SEHNR and CDR2 as FQNEAQ (reference sequence). In nucleotides, the CDR3 is TGTGCCAGCAGCTTAAGTGGGATAAGCAATCAGCCCCAGCATTTT. The encoded protein is CASSLSGISNQPQHF.

This clonotype was detected only a few times. The chain combines TRBV28 with TRBJ2-7; 7 nucleotides line up with TRBD1. This CDR3 spans 14 amino acids. J gave up 7 bases and V 7 bases, and 13 bases lay outside the gene matches. The germline gives CDR1 MDHEN, CDR2 SYDVKM. CDR3 bases: TGTGCCAGCACTCGCCCCGACAGGGTGGTGGAGCAGTACTTC. It yields the protein CASTRPDRVVEQYF.

V and J are TRBV7-9 and TRBJ1-1; 7 positions match TRBD1. The germline CDR1 and CDR2 sequences are SEHNR and FQNEAQ (reference sequence). This CDR3 comprises 14 residues. After removal of 4 bases from V and 5 bases from J, the junction contained 7 bases not matched to a gene. The CDR3 DNA reads as TGTGCCAGCAGCTCAATGGGACAGATTACTGAAGCTTTCTTT. As protein: CASSSMGQITEAFF.

This clonotype was seen only a few times. The chain couples TRBV7-9 to TRBJ1-6; 11 bases match TRBD1. The V and J ends lost 5 bases and 9 bases, in that order; junction bases with no gene match: 6. This CDR3 comprises 15 residues. Germline CDR1 is SEHNR and CDR2 is FQNEAQ (reference sequence). Here the CDR3 DNA reads TGTGCCAGCAGCCCCGGGACAGGGGGGAGTTCACCCCTCCACTTT. This translates into CASSPGTGGSSPLHF.

This clonotype was observed a handful of times. The chain joins TRBV20-1 to TRBJ1-2; D is perhaps TRBD1 (6 bases). This CDR3 spans 13 amino acids. The germline V and J ends were trimmed by 5 bases and 4 bases, with 14 bases remaining between them. Per the germline V gene, CDR1 is DFQATT and CDR2 is SNEGSKA (reference sequence). The CDR3 loop reads CSAEGGGVYGYTF. The DNA for the CDR3 is TGCAGTGCTGAGGGGGGAGGGGTCTATGGCTACACCTTC.

The CDR3 reads CSVDGQGARAGELFF. The CDR3 bases are TGCAGCGTTGATGGGCAGGGGGCCCGGGCTGGGGAGCTGTTTTTT. This chain links TRBV29-1 with TRBJ2-2, with 8 bases aligning to TRBD1. This CDR3 is built from 15 residues. Per the germline V gene, CDR1 is SQVTM and CDR2 is ANQGSEA. V was clipped by 3 bases and J by 8 bases; unmatched bases: 11.

This clonotype appeared a few times. This sequence joins TRBV20-1 and TRBJ2-7; 8 nucleotides line up with TRBD1. The V gene's germline CDR1 is DFQATT and CDR2 SNEGSKA (reference sequence). The CDR3 length is 12 residues. DNA for the CDR3: TGCAGCTGGACAGGGAGCTCCTACGAGCAGTACTTC. It encodes CSWTGSSYEQYF.

The chain carries TRBV5-1 and TRBJ2-7; unclear D gene. Trimming took 4 bases from V and 1 from J, leaving 15 bases between them. The CDR3 totals 15 residues. CDR1 and CDR2 from the germline V gene are SGHRS and YFSETQ. CDR3: CASSEAPRASYEQYF. The CDR3 nucleotides are TGCGCCAGCAGCGAGGCCCCAAGGGCATCCTACGAGCAGTACTTC.

This clonotype has just a few counts. The V and J genes are TRBV7-8 and TRBJ2-7; 8 nucleotides line up with TRBD1. This CDR3 is built from 14 residues. Per the germline V gene, CDR1 is SGHVS and CDR2 is FQNEAQ. V dropped 5 bases and J dropped 7; count of bases not matched to a gene: 10. The CDR3 region is CASSPGQGAREQYF. CDR3 DNA: TGTGCCAGCAGCCCTGGTCAGGGGGCGCGGGAGCAGTACTTC.

The V gene is TRBV27, the J gene TRBJ2-5; 9 nucleotides match TRBD2. With 6 bases clipped from V and 2 bases from J, the junction kept 13 bases outside the gene matches. CDR1 and CDR2 from the germline V gene are MNHEY and SMNVEV (reference sequence). The CDR3 covers 17 residues. The CDR3 loop is CASSPPGLAGPQETQYF. In DNA, the CDR3 is TGTGCCAGCAGCCCTCCCGGGCTAGCGGGGCCTCAAGAGACCCAGTACTTC.